This T cell receptor (beta chain) came from a study of low-dose radiotherapy and immunotherapy resistance in tumors. As for the study in general: Every six weeks patients received intravenous ipilimumab 1 mg/kg, and every two weeks they received intravenous nivolumab 240 mg. Aspirin was taken orally by patients at 300 mg daily for four cycles from cycle 1 day 1.

Nivolumab, ipilimumab, aspirin, low-dose cyclophosphamide and low-dose radiotherapy were given to donors. First-strand cDNA used TRAV- and TRBV-specific primers, covering alpha and beta chains. TCRs were amplified for about 18 PCR cycles with a constant-region primer and V-primer adapter. In TCRdb, the reads were re-called with MiXCR into one record per CDR3 protein. The data show about 12,000 distinct CDR3 sequences, roughly 71% seen once. This CDR3 spans 15 amino acids. The ends were cut back, 1 base at V and 4 bases at J, with 10 bases in the middle. This sequence was found in a human donor with advanced metastatic prostate, ovarian, gallbladder or colorectal cancer (not recorded which). This table probably holds off-target reads from a library built for another chain. The V and J genes are TRBV12-3 or TRBV12-4 and TRBJ2-2; the D is unclear. CDR3 sequence reads: CASSLGRSGTGELFF. The CDR3 nucleotides read TGTGCCAGCAGTTTAGGCAGGTCGGGCACCGGGGAGCTGTTTTTT.